The present entry profiles one T cell receptor (beta chain) with its context. The antigen is unknown. This CDR3 fails to terminate in the conserved phenylalanine or tryptophan, so it likely reflects a read error. The limits of the CDR3 on the DNA are not certain, so only TCRdb's listed CDR3 is given. The CDR3 is made up of 14 amino acids, end residues included. CDR1 and CDR2 (germline): MNHEY, SVGAGI. Repertoires were generated with immunoSEQ multiplex PCR, while TCRdb's copy carries only in-frame clones and drops some. The table shows 70,000 to 85,000 clones, with approximately 94% occurring only once. This entry comes from a study of cytomegalovirus exposure and HLA in healthy donors. General study points: Most TCR sequences proved rare, with some public TCRs found in many donors. Researchers reported that a few CMV-associated chains were confirmed in vitro as CMV antigen-specific.

The chain has TRBV6-5 and TRBJ1-3. This receptor was identified in a woman aged 18-35 years in good health and CMV-seropositive. The sequenced sample was PBMCs. CDR3 sequence reads: CASTHGGGRTGRVV.